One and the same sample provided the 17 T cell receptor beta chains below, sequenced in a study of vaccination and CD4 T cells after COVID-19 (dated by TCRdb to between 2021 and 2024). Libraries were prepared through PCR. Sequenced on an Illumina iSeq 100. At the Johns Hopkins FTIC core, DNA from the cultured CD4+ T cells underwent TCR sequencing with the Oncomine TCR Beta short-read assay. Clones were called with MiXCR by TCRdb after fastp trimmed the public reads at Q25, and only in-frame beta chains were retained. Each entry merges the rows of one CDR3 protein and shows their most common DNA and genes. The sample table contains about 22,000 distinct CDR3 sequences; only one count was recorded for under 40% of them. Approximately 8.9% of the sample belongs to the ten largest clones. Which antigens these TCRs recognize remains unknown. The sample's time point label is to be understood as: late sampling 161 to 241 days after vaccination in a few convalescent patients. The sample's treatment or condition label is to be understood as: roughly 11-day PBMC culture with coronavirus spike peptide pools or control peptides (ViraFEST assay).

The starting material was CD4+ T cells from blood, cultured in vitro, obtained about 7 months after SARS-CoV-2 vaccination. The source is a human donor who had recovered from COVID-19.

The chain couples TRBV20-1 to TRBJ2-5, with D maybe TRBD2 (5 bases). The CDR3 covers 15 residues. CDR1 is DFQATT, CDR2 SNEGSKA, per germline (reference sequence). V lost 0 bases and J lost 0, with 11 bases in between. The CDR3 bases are TGCAGTGCTAGAGACGTTGAGGGATACCAAGAGACCCAGTACTTC. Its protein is CSARDVEGYQETQYF.

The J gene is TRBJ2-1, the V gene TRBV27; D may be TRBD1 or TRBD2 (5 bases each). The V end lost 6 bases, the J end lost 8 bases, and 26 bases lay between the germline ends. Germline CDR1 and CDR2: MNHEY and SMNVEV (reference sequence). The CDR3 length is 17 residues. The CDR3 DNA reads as TGTGCCAGCAGCCCGGGGCCCAAGGGCTGGTGGGGCGATGAGCAGTTCTTC. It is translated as CASSPGPKGWWGDEQFF.

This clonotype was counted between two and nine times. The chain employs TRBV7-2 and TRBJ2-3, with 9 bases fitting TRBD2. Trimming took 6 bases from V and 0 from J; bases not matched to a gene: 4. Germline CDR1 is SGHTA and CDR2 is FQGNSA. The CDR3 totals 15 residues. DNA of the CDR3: TGTGCCAGCAGGGCGACTAGCGGCAGCACAGATACGCAGTATTTT. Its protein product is CASRATSGSTDTQYF.

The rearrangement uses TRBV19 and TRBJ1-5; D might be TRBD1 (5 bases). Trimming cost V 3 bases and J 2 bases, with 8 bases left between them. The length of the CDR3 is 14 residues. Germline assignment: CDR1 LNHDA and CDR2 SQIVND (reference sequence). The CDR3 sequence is CASSMQTGNQPQHF. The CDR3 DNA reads TGTGCCAGTAGTATGCAGACAGGCAATCAGCCCCAGCATTTT.

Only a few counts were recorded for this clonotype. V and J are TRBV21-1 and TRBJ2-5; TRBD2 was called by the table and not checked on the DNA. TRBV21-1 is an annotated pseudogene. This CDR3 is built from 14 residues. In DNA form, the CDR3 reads TGTGCCATGAGGGCGGGAGGGCCCCAAGAGACCCAGTACTTC. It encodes CAMRAGGPQETQYF.

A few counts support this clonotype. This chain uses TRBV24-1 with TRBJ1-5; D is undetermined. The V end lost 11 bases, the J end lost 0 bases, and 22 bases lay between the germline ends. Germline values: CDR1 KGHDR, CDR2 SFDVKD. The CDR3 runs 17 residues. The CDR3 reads CAMESVKGEPSNQPQHF. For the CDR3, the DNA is TGTGCCATGGAGTCGGTAAAGGGAGAACCTAGCAATCAGCCCCAGCATTTT.

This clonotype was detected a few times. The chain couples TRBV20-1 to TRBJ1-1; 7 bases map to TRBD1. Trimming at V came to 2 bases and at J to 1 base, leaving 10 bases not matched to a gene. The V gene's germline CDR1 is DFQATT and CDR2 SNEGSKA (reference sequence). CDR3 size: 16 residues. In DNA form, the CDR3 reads TGCAGTGCTAGATCCGACAGGGATCTTTGGAACACTGAAGCTTTCTTT. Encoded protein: CSARSDRDLWNTEAFF.

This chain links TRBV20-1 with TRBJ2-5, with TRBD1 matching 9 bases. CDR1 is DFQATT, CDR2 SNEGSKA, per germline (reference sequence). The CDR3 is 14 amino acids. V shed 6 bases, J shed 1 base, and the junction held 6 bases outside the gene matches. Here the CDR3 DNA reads TGCAGTGCCGAATTGGACAGGGGCCAAGAGACCCAGTACTTC. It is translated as CSAELDRGQETQYF.

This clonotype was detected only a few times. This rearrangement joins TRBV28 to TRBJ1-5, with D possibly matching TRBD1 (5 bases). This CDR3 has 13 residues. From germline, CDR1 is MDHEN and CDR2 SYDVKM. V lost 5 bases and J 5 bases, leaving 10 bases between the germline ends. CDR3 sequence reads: CASSTGPYQPQHF. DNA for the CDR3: TGTGCCAGCAGTACGGGGCCATATCAGCCCCAGCATTTT.

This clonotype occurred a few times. The CDR3 bases are TGTGCCACCCGGGACCTCCAAGAGACCCAGTACTTC. Residues: CATRDLQETQYF. This chain joins TRBV6-1 and TRBJ2-5; the D gene could be TRBD1 or TRBD2 (5 bases each). V lost 10 bases and J 1 base, leaving 10 bases between the germline ends. CDR1 and CDR2 from the germline V gene are MNHNS and SASEGT. The CDR3 sequence is 12 residues long.

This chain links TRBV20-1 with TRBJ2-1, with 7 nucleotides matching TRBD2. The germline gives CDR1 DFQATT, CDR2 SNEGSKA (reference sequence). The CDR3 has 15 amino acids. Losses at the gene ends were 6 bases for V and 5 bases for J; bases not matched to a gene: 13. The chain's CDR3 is CSAVGGPIIDNEQFF. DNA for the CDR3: TGCAGTGCGGTGGGAGGGCCTATAATCGACAATGAGCAGTTCTTC.

The CDR3 region has the DNA TGTGCCAGCAGTGCTACGGGGAAAGGTGATGAAGCTTTCTTT. Amino acids: CASSATGKGDEAFF. This chain joins TRBV6-1 and TRBJ1-1, with D unresolved. Trimming stripped 4 bases from V and 7 bases from J, with 16 bases between. This CDR3 is 14 amino acids long. The germline V gene encodes CDR1 MNHNS and CDR2 SASEGT.

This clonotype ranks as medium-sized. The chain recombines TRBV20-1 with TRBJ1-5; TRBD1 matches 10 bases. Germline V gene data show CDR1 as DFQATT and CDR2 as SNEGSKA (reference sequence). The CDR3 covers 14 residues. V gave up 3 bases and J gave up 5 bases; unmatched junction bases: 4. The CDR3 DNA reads TGCAGTGCTAGCGAGACAGGGGGCTATCAGCCCCAGCATTTT. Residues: CSASETGGYQPQHF.

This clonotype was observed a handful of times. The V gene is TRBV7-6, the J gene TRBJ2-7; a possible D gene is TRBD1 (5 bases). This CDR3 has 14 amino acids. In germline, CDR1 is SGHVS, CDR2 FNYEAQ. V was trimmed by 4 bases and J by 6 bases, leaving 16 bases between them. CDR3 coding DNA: TGTGCCAGCAGCTCTTCTCAGGGATGGGGCGAGCAGTACTTC. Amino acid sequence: CASSSSQGWGEQYF.

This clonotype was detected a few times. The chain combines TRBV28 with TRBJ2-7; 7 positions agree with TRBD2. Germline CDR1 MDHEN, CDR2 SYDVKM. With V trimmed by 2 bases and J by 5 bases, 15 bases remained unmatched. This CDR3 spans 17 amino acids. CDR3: CASSLRSQVAGTHEQYF. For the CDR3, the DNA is TGTGCCAGCAGTTTAAGGAGCCAAGTAGCGGGTACCCACGAGCAGTACTTC.

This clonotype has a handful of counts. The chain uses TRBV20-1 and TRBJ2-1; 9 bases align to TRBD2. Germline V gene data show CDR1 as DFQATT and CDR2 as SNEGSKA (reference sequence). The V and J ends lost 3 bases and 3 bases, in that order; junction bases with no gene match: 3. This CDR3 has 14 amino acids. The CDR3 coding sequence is TGCAGTGCTAGGGTAGCGGGAGACTACAATGAGCAGTTCTTC. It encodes CSARVAGDYNEQFF.

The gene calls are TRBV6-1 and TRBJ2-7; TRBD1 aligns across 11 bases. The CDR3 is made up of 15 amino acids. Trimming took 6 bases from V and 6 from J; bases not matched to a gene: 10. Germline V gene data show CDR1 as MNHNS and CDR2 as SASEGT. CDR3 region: CASSPTPGQGGEQYF. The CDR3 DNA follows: TGTGCCAGCAGCCCTACCCCGGGACAGGGGGGCGAGCAGTACTTC.